Below are 23 T cell receptor beta chains sequenced from a single sample in a study of T cell responses to AZD1222 COVID-19 vaccine. TCRdb's table, derived via immunoSEQ multiplex PCR, lists solely in-frame clones and lacks some. The data contain 120,000 or so clones, roughly 90% of them seen just once; the ten biggest clones take up roughly 4.2%. Here the sequenced sample was peripheral blood, taken 28 days after the second dose of the MenACWY control vaccine. These receptors came from an adult who received the MenACWY meningococcal vaccine as a control.

V and J are TRBV28 and TRBJ1-6; D may be TRBD1 (6 bases). V gave up 4 bases and J gave up 10 bases, with 17 bases separating them. The CDR3 consists of 15 residues. Looked up from germline, CDR1 is MDHEN and CDR2 is SYDVKM. The CDR3 is CASSYLQGQGSPLHF. The CDR3 nucleotides are TGTGCCAGCAGTTATCTACAGGGCCAAGGCTCACCCCTCCACTTT.

The chain links TRBV7-9 to TRBJ1-1; D is possibly TRBD1 (6 bases). Germline V gene lookup returns CDR1 SEHNR and CDR2 FQNEAQ (reference sequence). V lost 5 bases to trimming and J lost 4 bases, with 14 bases between them. The CDR3 contains 14 residues. The CDR3 nucleotides are TGTGCCAGCAGCCCCGAGGGGGGGGGCACTGAAGCTTTCTTT. Its protein is CASSPEGGGTEAFF.

The chain couples TRBV13 to TRBJ2-2, with TRBD1 identical over 7 bases. Losses at the gene ends were 5 bases for V and 4 bases for J; bases not matched to a gene: 7. The CDR3 runs to 15 residues. CDR1 PRHDT and CDR2 FYEKMQ come from the germline V gene (reference sequence). For the CDR3, the DNA is TGTGCCAGCAGCCCCCTGACAGGGTCCACCGGGGAGCTGTTTTTT. Protein: CASSPLTGSTGELFF. The full variable domain, in which reference TRBV13 and TRBJ2-2 provide the parts outside the CDR3, is AAGVIQSPRHLIKEKRETATLKCYPIPRHDTVYWYQQGPGQDPQFLISFYEKMQSDKGSIPDRFSAQQFSDYHSELNMSSLELGDSALYFCASSPLTGSTGELFFGEGSRLTVL.

V and J are TRBV28 and TRBJ2-3; D is perhaps TRBD2 (6 bases). The CDR3 runs 15 residues. Trimming pared 6 bases from V and 4 bases from J, leaving 17 bases between. Germline V gives CDR1 MDHEN, CDR2 SYDVKM. CDR3 in DNA: TGTGCCAGCAGCAACGGTGGCGGGGCACCAGATACGCAGTATTTT. Its protein product is CASSNGGGAPDTQYF.

The chain is built from TRBV19 and TRBJ1-5; D not resolved. The CDR3 loop spans 15 amino acids. Per germline, CDR1 LNHDA and CDR2 SQIVND (reference sequence). Trimming stripped 1 base from V and 0 bases from J, with 7 bases between. CDR3 bases: TGTGCCAGTAGTATAGTTTCGAATAGCAATCAGCCCCAGCATTTT. As protein: CASSIVSNSNQPQHF.

This clone showed up just once. The chain links TRBV27 to TRBJ1-2, with 7 positions matching TRBD1. The CDR3 contains 13 residues. J was trimmed by 3 bases and V by 4 bases; bases with no gene match: 2. Germline CDR1 is MNHEY and CDR2 is SMNVEV (reference sequence). CDR3 nucleotides: TGTGCCAGCAGTTCTACAGGGGACTATGGCTACACCTTC. It translates to CASSSTGDYGYTF.

This sequence joins TRBV5-4 and TRBJ2-6; D is unclear. The CDR3 is 15 amino acids. The V end was cut by 5 bases, the J end by 2 bases, with 11 bases between. The germline gives CDR1 SGHNT, CDR2 YYREEE (reference sequence). CDR3 sequence (DNA): TGTGCCAGCAGTACCAGGTCTCCTGGGGCCAACGTCCTGACTTTC. This encodes CASSTRSPGANVLTF.

The chain joins TRBV20-1 to TRBJ2-2; D is ambiguous. The CDR3 spans 13 residues. V was pared by 3 bases and J by 1 base, with 6 bases between. Germline V gene data show CDR1 as DFQATT and CDR2 as SNEGSKA (reference sequence). The CDR3 region is CSASIGNTGELFF. CDR3 in DNA: TGCAGTGCTAGTATAGGGAACACCGGGGAGCTGTTTTTT.

The rearrangement links TRBV19 to TRBJ1-1, with D possibly being TRBD1 (5 bases). Deletions cut 5 bases from V and 4 bases from J, with 17 bases between. This CDR3 is 15 amino acids long. The V gene's germline CDR1 is LNHDA and CDR2 SQIVND (reference sequence). CDR3 sequence: CASSPGGPWGTEAFF. The CDR3 DNA is TGTGCCAGTAGTCCTGGGGGACCCTGGGGCACTGAAGCTTTCTTT.

The chain couples TRBV14 to TRBJ2-7; TRBD1 agrees at 9 bases. The V gene's germline CDR1 is SGHDN and CDR2 FVKESK. This CDR3 has 14 amino acids. The ends lost 5 bases at V and 4 bases at J; junction bases unmatched: 6. CDR3 nucleotide sequence: TGTGCCAGCAGCGGTACAGGGGGCTTATACGAGCAGTACTTC. Protein product: CASSGTGGLYEQYF.

This clone was observed once. The chain is built from TRBV12-5 and TRBJ1-1; D not resolved. Trimming cost V 2 bases and J 4 bases, with 8 bases left between them. The length of the CDR3 is 13 residues. Germline values: CDR1 LGHNT, CDR2 FRNRAP. DNA for the CDR3: TGTGCTAGTGGTTTGATAGGGCGCACTGAAGCTTTCTTT. Amino acid sequence: CASGLIGRTEAFF.

The CDR3 nucleotides read TGTGCCAGCAGAACGAATGAAAAACTGTTTTTT. This translates into CASRTNEKLFF. The chain links TRBV27 to TRBJ1-4; D remains unclear. This CDR3 region has 11 residues. Germline assignment: CDR1 MNHEY and CDR2 SMNVEV (reference sequence). Trimming shortened V by 6 bases and J by 5 bases, and 4 bases separated the two germline ends. The full variable domain, rest sourced from reference TRBV27 and TRBJ1-4, is EAQVTQNPRYLITVTGKKLTVTCSQNMNHEYMSWYRQDPGLGLRQIYYSMNVEVTDKGDVPEGYKVSRKEKRNFPLILESPSPNQTSLYFCASRTNEKLFFGSGTQLSVL.

CDR3 sequence reads: CASMRGQGGLWRKLFF. The CDR3 nucleotides read TGTGCCAGCATGAGGGGACAGGGAGGCCTCTGGAGAAAACTGTTTTTT. The V gene is TRBV2, the J gene TRBJ1-4; 9 bases match TRBD1. CDR1 is SNHLY and CDR2 is FYNNEI in the germline V gene. J gave up 10 bases and V 7 bases, and 16 bases lay outside the gene matches. The CDR3 loop spans 16 amino acids.

The chain uses TRBV24-1 and TRBJ2-5; 9 positions agree with TRBD2. Trimming at V came to 5 bases and at J to 2 bases, leaving 8 bases not matched to a gene. Germline V gives CDR1 KGHDR, CDR2 SFDVKD. CDR3 length equals 16 residues. The CDR3 coding sequence is TGTGCCACCAGTGCTCACGGGACTAGCAGACAAGAGACCCAGTACTTC. It codes for CATSAHGTSRQETQYF.

The gene calls are TRBV19 and TRBJ2-1; 14 bases are a match to TRBD2. The germline V gene encodes CDR1 LNHDA and CDR2 SQIVND (reference sequence). V lost 5 bases to trimming and J lost 7 bases; unmatched junction nucleotides: 7. This CDR3 comprises 16 residues. CDR3 protein: CASSPGTSGRGNEQFF. DNA for the CDR3: TGTGCCAGTAGTCCCGGGACTAGCGGGAGAGGGAATGAGCAGTTCTTC.

This chain joins TRBV10-1 and TRBJ2-7, with 7 bases aligning to TRBD1. V was pared by 0 bases and J by 3 bases, with 2 bases of the junction left unmatched. CDR3 length: 14 residues. Germline V gene lookup returns CDR1 WNHNN and CDR2 SYGVQD (reference sequence). CDR3 sequence: CASSESDRLYEQYF. The CDR3 DNA reads as TGCGCCAGCAGTGAGTCGGACAGGCTCTACGAGCAGTACTTC.

This clone was detected once. The chain carries TRBV11-3 and TRBJ1-2; D not certain. The germline V gene encodes CDR1 SGHNT and CDR2 YENEEA. Trimming left V 1 base short and J 0 bases short, with 9 bases between. The CDR3 is made up of 15 amino acids. The CDR3 DNA is TGTGCCAGCAGCTTAGGGAGCGGGTCTAACTATGGCTACACCTTC. This gives the protein CASSLGSGSNYGYTF.

V and J are TRBV2 and TRBJ2-1; D gene unclear. This CDR3 is 15 amino acids long. Trimming took off 1 base at V and 0 bases at J, with 7 bases between the two ends. Germline V gene lookup returns CDR1 SNHLY and CDR2 FYNNEI. The CDR3 here is CASSEESSSYNEQFF. Written as DNA, the CDR3 is TGTGCCAGCAGTGAAGAGTCCAGCTCCTACAATGAGCAGTTCTTC.

The chain couples TRBV7-2 to TRBJ2-7, with 10 positions matching TRBD2. V trimming: 5 bases; J trimming: 6 bases; junction bases outside the gene matches: 7. Germline lookup yields CDR1 SGHTA and CDR2 FQGNSA. The CDR3 length is 14 residues. The CDR3 is CASSQTSGYTEQYF. CDR3 in DNA: TGTGCCAGCAGCCAGACTAGCGGGTATACCGAGCAGTACTTC. Together with reference TRBV7-2 and TRBJ2-7, the CDR3 gives the full variable domain: GAGVSQSPSNKVTEKGKDVELRCDPISGHTALYWYRQSLGQGLEFLIYFQGNSAPDKSGLPSDRFSAERTGGSVSTLTIQRTQQEDSAVYLCASSQTSGYTEQYFGPGTRLTVT.

J is TRBJ1-2 and V is TRBV4-1, with D possibly matching TRBD1 (5 bases). With 0 bases removed from V and 2 bases from J, the gap between germline ends came to 13 bases. The CDR3 consists of 16 residues. Germline-derived CDR1 and CDR2 are MGHRA and YSYEKL. In DNA form, the CDR3 reads TGCGCCAGCAGCCAAGAGCGGGGGACCCTCAACTATGGCTACACCTTC. As protein: CASSQERGTLNYGYTF.

The chain recombines TRBV25-1 with TRBJ1-1; weak D call: TRBD1 (5 bases). The V end lost 6 bases, the J end lost 1 base, and 12 bases lay between the germline ends. This CDR3 has 14 amino acids. Germline V lookup: CDR1 MGHDK, CDR2 SYGVNS. This CDR3 is CASREGQKNTEAFF. In DNA, the CDR3 is TGTGCCAGCAGGGAGGGGCAGAAGAACACTGAAGCTTTCTTT.

This rearrangement joins TRBV7-8 to TRBJ1-2; tentative D call: TRBD1 (5 bases). The CDR3 extends over 14 amino acids. Germline V lookup: CDR1 SGHVS, CDR2 FQNEAQ. V lost 1 base, J lost 3 bases, and 9 bases lay in between. CDR3 DNA: TGTGCCAGCAGCTTAGAGGGGATCGACTATGGCTACACCTTC. This gives the protein CASSLEGIDYGYTF.

The rearrangement links TRBV7-6 to TRBJ2-7; 10 nucleotides line up with TRBD2. This CDR3 has 15 residues. Germline V lookup: CDR1 SGHVS, CDR2 FNYEAQ. Losses at the gene ends were 3 bases for V and 1 base for J; bases not matched to a gene: 3. The CDR3, as DNA: TGTGCCAGCAGCTTTCCAGCGGGAGGGTCCTACGAGCAGTACTTC. The encoded protein is CASSFPAGGSYEQYF.